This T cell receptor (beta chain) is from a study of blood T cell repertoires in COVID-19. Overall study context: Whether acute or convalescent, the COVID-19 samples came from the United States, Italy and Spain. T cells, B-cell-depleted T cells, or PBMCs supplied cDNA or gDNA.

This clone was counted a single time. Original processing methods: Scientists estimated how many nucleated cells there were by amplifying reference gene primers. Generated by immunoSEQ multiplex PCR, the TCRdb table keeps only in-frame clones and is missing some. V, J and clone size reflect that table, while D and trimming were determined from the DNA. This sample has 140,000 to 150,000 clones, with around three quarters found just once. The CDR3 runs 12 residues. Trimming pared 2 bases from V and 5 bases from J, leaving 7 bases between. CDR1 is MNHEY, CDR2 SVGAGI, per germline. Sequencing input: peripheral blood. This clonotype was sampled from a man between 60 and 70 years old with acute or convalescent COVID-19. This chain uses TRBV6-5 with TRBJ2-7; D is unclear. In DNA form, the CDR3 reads TGTGCCAGCAGTTACGTGGGCCACGAGCAGTACTTC. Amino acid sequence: CASSYVGHEQYF.